These T cell receptor beta chains were read from a single sample in a study of vaccination and CD4 T cells after COVID-19. Antigen specificity for these receptors is unknown. Each CDR3 protein gets one entry after TCRdb re-called the PCR reads with MiXCR. The table shows over 10,000 distinct CDR3 sequences, with roughly 32% occurring only once. The sample taken for sequencing was cultured CD4+ T cells from blood. All receptors derive from a human donor with COVID-19. Both conserved end residues are part of each CDR3. A D gene is named only where the DNA matches it firmly. Size tells how often a clone was seen (once, few, many) or the class of an expanded clone, and some rows leave it out.

D gene,clone size,J gene,V gene,CDR3 DNA,CDR3 protein
TRBD2,.,TRBJ2-1,TRBV4-3,TGCGCCAGCAGTCCCAAGATAATTCCCCTTAGCGGGGGGAACAATGAGCAGTTCTTC,CASSPKIIPLSGGNNEQFF
TRBD2,.,TRBJ2-2,TRBV7-9,TGTGCCAACAGCTCCCTCTCCGGGACTAGCATCACCGGGGAGCTGTTTTTT,CANSSLSGTSITGELFF
.,.,TRBJ1-1,TRBV9,TGTGCCAGCAGCCCCATGGGACGGTTCTTT,CASSPMGRFF
.,.,TRBJ2-7,TRBV7-2,TGTGCCAGCAGCTCGGGCCGGCGGACGGGGTCTGACGAGCAGTACTTC,CASSSGRRTGSDEQYF
TRBD2,.,TRBJ2-5,TRBV11-3,TGTGCCAGCAAACTAGCGGGGGGGCCGAGGGAGACCCAGTACTTC,CASKLAGGPRETQYF
.,few,TRBJ1-6,TRBV5-1,TGCGCCAGCAGCTTCCAGGAGGGCTATAATTCACCCCTCCACTTT,CASSFQEGYNSPLHF
.,.,TRBJ1-6,TRBV7-2,TGTGCCAGCAGCTCTTACGGGAATAATTCACCCCTCCACTTT,CASSSYGNNSPLHF
.,.,TRBJ1-2,TRBV28,TGTGCCAGCATGGGGGGTTTCATCTCCGGCTACACCTTC,CASMGGFISGYTF
.,.,TRBJ2-3,TRBV29-1,TGCAGCGTTCTTGGACCTGGTATAGATACGCAGTATTTT,CSVLGPGIDTQYF
.,few,TRBJ2-2,TRBV7-7,TGTGCTAGCAGCTCTGGAGGGATCGGGGTCGGGGAGCTGTTTTTT,CASSSGGIGVGELFF
.,few,TRBJ2-7,TRBV7-2,TGTGCCAGCAGCTTGAATCCGGGGAAAAACTACGAGCAGTACTTC,CASSLNPGKNYEQYF
.,.,TRBJ1-3,TRBV10-1,TGCGCCAGACTAAATACAGAGACTTCTGGAAACACCATATATTTT,CARLNTETSGNTIYF
.,.,TRBJ1-1,TRBV19,TGTGCCAGTACCAATTTAAAGGGACCCCGGGGGTCCACTGAAGCTTTCTTT,CASTNLKGPRGSTEAFF
.,.,TRBJ2-2,TRBV20-1,TGCAGTGTCCCGCCCCCTAACACCGGGGAGCTGTTTTTT,CSVPPPNTGELFF
TRBD1,.,TRBJ1-1,TRBV5-1,TGCGCCAGCAGTTCCGGACAGGGGTTCACTGAAGCTTTCTTT,CASSSGQGFTEAFF
.,.,TRBJ2-7,TRBV30,TGTGCCTGGACGGCAGGGGCTAGTTTTTACGAGCAGTACTTC,CAWTAGASFYEQYF
TRBD2,.,TRBJ2-5,TRBV7-2,TGTGCCAGCAGCTTAGTTGGTGCGATAGCGGGGCCCCAAGGGACCCAGTACTTC,CASSLVGAIAGPQGTQYF
.,few,TRBJ1-2,TRBV20-1,TGCAGTGCTAGCAGGGAATCAACTTATGGCTACACCTTC,CSASRESTYGYTF
.,few,TRBJ1-6,TRBV27,TGTGCCACCCGAAGCTCCTATAATTCACCCCTCCACTTT,CATRSSYNSPLHF
.,.,TRBJ2-5,TRBV5-4,TGTGCCAGCAGCTTTGTCAAAGAGACCCAGTACTTC,CASSFVKETQYF
.,.,TRBJ1-2,TRBV2,TGTGCCAGCAGTGAAACGCAGGGTGGCTATGGCTACACCTTC,CASSETQGGYGYTF
.,.,TRBJ1-1,TRBV11-3,TGTGCCAGCAGCTGGTCTTCGAACACTGAAGCTTTCTTT,CASSWSSNTEAFF
.,.,TRBJ1-1,TRBV30,TGTGCCTGGAGTCCTGATAGCAACACTGAAGCTTTCTTT,CAWSPDSNTEAFF
.,few,TRBJ2-7,TRBV27,TGTGCCAGCAGTTTACAAGGGATGTCCTACGAGCAGTACTTC,CASSLQGMSYEQYF
TRBD1,few,TRBJ2-2,TRBV27,TGTGCCAGCAGCCGAGGACAGGGGGCGAACACCGGGGAGCTGTTTTTT,CASSRGQGANTGELFF
.,.,TRBJ1-3,TRBV5-1,TGCGCCAGCAGCTTGGGCCGTCGGGAATCTGGAAACACCATATATTTT,CASSLGRRESGNTIYF
TRBD2,.,TRBJ2-5,TRBV7-2,TGTGCCAGCAGCTTAGACGGGGGGGCAAGGGAGACCCAGTACTTC,CASSLDGGARETQYF
.,.,TRBJ2-5,TRBV20-1,TGCAGTGTTCTTGGGGGGAAGAGGGAGACCCAGTACTTC,CSVLGGKRETQYF
TRBD2,.,TRBJ2-1,TRBV19,TGTGCCAGTAATAGCGGGGAACTCTCCTACAATGAGCAGTTCTTC,CASNSGELSYNEQFF
TRBD1,few,TRBJ1-5,TRBV19,TGTGCCAGTACTGGACAGGGCTATAGCAATCAGCCCCAGCATTTT,CASTGQGYSNQPQHF
.,.,TRBJ1-4,TRBV5-1,TGCGCCAGCAGCCGAGGACGCCCAACTAATGAAAAACTGTTTTTT,CASSRGRPTNEKLFF
.,few,TRBJ1-5,TRBV6-2/TRBV6-3,TGTGCCAGCAGTTCGGGGCGGCTTCAGCCCCAGCATTTT,CASSSGRLQPQHF
.,few,TRBJ1-2,TRBV6-2/TRBV6-3,TGTGCCAGCACTATGTCGGTTCTGGGGAACTATGGCTACACCTTC,CASTMSVLGNYGYTF
.,few,TRBJ1-3,TRBV20-1,TGCAGTGCTAGAGCCGGAAACACCATATATTTT,CSARAGNTIYF
TRBD1,.,TRBJ1-5,TRBV2,TGTGCCAGCAGTGTGGACAGGGATCAGCCCCAGCATTTT,CASSVDRDQPQHF
TRBD1,few,TRBJ2-7,TRBV6-1,TGTGCCAGCAGATCGGGACAGGCGTCCTACGAGCAGTACTTC,CASRSGQASYEQYF
TRBD1,few,TRBJ1-2,TRBV19,TGTGCCAGTAGTATAGCCCACACCGACCGACAGGGGGCGGCTCGTGGCTACACCTTC,CASSIAHTDRQGAARGYTF
TRBD1,.,TRBJ1-3,TRBV6-5,TGTGCCAGCAGTTACGACAGGGGGCGCAGTAACACCATATATTTT,CASSYDRGRSNTIYF
.,.,TRBJ2-5,TRBV7-2,TGTGCCAGCAGCCCGAGGGGGGACTTCGTAGAGACCCAGTACTTC,CASSPRGDFVETQYF
.,few,TRBJ1-1,TRBV6-5,TGTGCCAGCAGTTGGTCGGGGGCGGGCACTGAAGCTTTCTTT,CASSWSGAGTEAFF
.,.,TRBJ2-3,TRBV6-4,TGTGCCAGCAGTGAAAACCCCACAGATACGCAGTATTTT,CASSENPTDTQYF
.,few,TRBJ2-5,TRBV12-3/TRBV12-4,TGTGCCAGCAGTCCTACCCCCGGCGGGGAGACCCAGTACTTC,CASSPTPGGETQYF
TRBD2,few,TRBJ2-2,TRBV20-1,TGCAGTGCTTCCCGACTAGCGGGGAGTAAGCACACCGGGGAGCTGTTTTTT,CSASRLAGSKHTGELFF
.,.,TRBJ2-1,TRBV5-4,TGTGCCAGCAGCTTAAAGTCCTACAATGAGCAGTTCTTC,CASSLKSYNEQFF
TRBD2,.,TRBJ2-1,TRBV18,TGTGCCAGCTCACCACTCCCTAGCGGGGGGCGGGGCTCCTACAATGAGCAGTTCTTC,CASSPLPSGGRGSYNEQFF
.,.,TRBJ2-5,TRBV20-1,TGCAGTGCTAGATCGTCGAGAGGAACAGAGACCCAGTACTTC,CSARSSRGTETQYF
.,.,TRBJ1-1,TRBV19,TGTGCCAGTAGGAGTAATTCAGGGACTGAAGCTTTCTTT,CASRSNSGTEAFF
TRBD1,few,TRBJ2-5,TRBV27,TGTGCCAGCAGTTCCAAGACAGGGATGAGGGAGACCCAGTACTTC,CASSSKTGMRETQYF
TRBD1,few,TRBJ1-1,TRBV7-9,TGTGCCAGCAGCTCCCCGACAGGGATGAACACTGAAGCTTTCTTT,CASSSPTGMNTEAFF
TRBD2,few,TRBJ2-5,TRBV6-2/TRBV6-3,TGTGCCAGCAGTTGGCATCCTAGCGGAGAGACCCAGTACTTC,CASSWHPSGETQYF
.,.,TRBJ2-2,TRBV14,TGTGCCAGCAGCCAAGTACAGCCTAATACCGGGGAGCTGTTTTTT,CASSQVQPNTGELFF
TRBD1,.,TRBJ2-4,TRBV7-2,TGTGCCAGCAGCACCAGACAGGGGGCGACCAAAAACATTCAGTACTTC,CASSTRQGATKNIQYF
.,.,TRBJ2-2,TRBV28,TGTGCCAGCAGTTTACCCCCCGGGGCCGAGGGGGTCGCCGGGGAGCTGTTTTTT,CASSLPPGAEGVAGELFF
.,few,TRBJ1-6,TRBV12-3/TRBV12-4,TGTGCCAGCAGTTTCCACACGGACAGTCAAAATTCACCCCTCCACTTT,CASSFHTDSQNSPLHF
.,once,TRBJ2-1,TRBV4-2,TGTGCCAGCAGCCAAGAAATCTCCCGCTCCTACAATGAGCAGTTCTTC,CASSQEISRSYNEQFF
TRBD1,.,TRBJ2-4,TRBV18,TGTGCCAGCTCACCTACGGTGCGGGACAGGGTTAGCGGTCGGGGAAACATTCAGTACTTC,CASSPTVRDRVSGRGNIQYF
.,.,TRBJ2-1,TRBV6-5,TGTGCCAGCAGTTACTCCCATCCCCCAAGTTTGCAGTTCTTC,CASSYSHPPSLQFF